The rows below give T cell receptor beta chains drawn from one sample of a study of blood T cell repertoires in COVID-19. Using immunoSEQ multiplex PCR, the repertoire was profiled, and TCRdb retains in-frame clones only, with some absent. The data show around 12,000 clones, roughly 89% seen once. Specimen: peripheral blood. Receptor source: a human donor with active COVID-19. The donor label of this sample is uncertain. CDR3s include the opening cysteine and the closing phenylalanine or tryptophan. The D gene is left open where the match is weak.

D: -; J: TRBJ1-1; V: TRBV3-1/TRBV3-2; DNA: TGTGCCAGCAGCTTCCGACAGGCTGAAGCTTTCTTT; CDR3: CASSFRQAEAFF
D: -; J: TRBJ2-3; V: TRBV12-5; DNA: TGTGCTAGTGAAATGGGAGGCGGGGTCCACACAGATACGCAGTATTTT; CDR3: CASEMGGGVHTDTQYF
D: TRBD1; J: TRBJ1-3; V: TRBV18; DNA: TGTGCCAGCTCACCTGCTTCCGGACAGGTTGGAAACACCATATATTTT; CDR3: CASSPASGQVGNTIYF
D: -; J: TRBJ2-2; V: TRBV7-8; DNA: TGTGCCAGCACCTATCGGTGGGGGCCGGGCGGGGAGCTGTTTTTT; CDR3: CASTYRWGPGGELFF
D: TRBD1; J: TRBJ2-1; V: TRBV4-3; DNA: TGCGCCAGCAGCCAAGGGACAGGGCACTACAATGAGCAGTTCTTC; CDR3: CASSQGTGHYNEQFF
D: -; J: TRBJ1-2; V: TRBV2; DNA: TGTGCCAGCAGTGACCGGGGGACTCGGGATTCTAACTATGGCTACACCTTC; CDR3: CASSDRGTRDSNYGYTF
D: -; J: TRBJ2-2; V: TRBV6-5; DNA: TGTGCCAGCAGTCCCGCGGGGAACGGGGAGCTGTTTTTT; CDR3: CASSPAGNGELFF
D: -; J: TRBJ1-1; V: TRBV5-1; DNA: TGCGCCAGCAGCTTGCCCGATGGGGGCGTAGCTTTCTTT; CDR3: CASSLPDGGVAFF
D: TRBD1; J: TRBJ1-6; V: TRBV10-3; DNA: TGTGCCATCAGTGATTGGGACAGGGGCCCTACGTCGAATAATTCACCCCTCCACTTT; CDR3: CAISDWDRGPTSNNSPLHF
D: TRBD2; J: TRBJ2-3; V: TRBV5-1; DNA: TGCGCCAGCAGCTTGGCCTTAACGGGGGGTTACACAGATACGCAGTATTTT; CDR3: CASSLALTGGYTDTQYF